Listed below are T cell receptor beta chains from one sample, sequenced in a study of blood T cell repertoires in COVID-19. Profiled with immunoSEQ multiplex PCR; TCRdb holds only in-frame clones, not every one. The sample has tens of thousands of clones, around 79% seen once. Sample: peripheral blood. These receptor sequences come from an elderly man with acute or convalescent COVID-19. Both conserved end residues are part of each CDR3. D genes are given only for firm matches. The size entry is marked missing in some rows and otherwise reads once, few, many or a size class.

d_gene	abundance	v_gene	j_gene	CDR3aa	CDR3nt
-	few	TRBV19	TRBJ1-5	CASSPPTDGHQPQHF	TGTGCCAGTAGTCCCCCGACAGACGGGCATCAGCCCCAGCATTTT
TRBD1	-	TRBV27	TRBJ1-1	CASSFASGGDTEAFF	TGTGCCAGCAGTTTCGCGTCAGGGGGTGACACTGAAGCTTTCTTT
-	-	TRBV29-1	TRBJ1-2	CSVGGGNYGYTF	TGCAGCGTGGGGGGTGGGAACTATGGCTACACCTTC
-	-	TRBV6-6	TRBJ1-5	CASSYARQPQHF	TGTGCCAGCAGTTACGCTAGACAGCCCCAGCATTTT
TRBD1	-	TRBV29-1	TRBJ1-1	CSVRTGQVRSEAFF	TGCAGCGTTCGGACAGGCCAAGTAAGATCGGAAGCTTTCTTT
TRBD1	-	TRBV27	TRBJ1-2	CASSLSPGRGLTTNYGYTF	TGTGCCAGCAGTTTATCCCCGGGCAGGGGGCTTACCACTAACTATGGCTACACCTTC
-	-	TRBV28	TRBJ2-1	CASSPPGGMVDEQFF	TGTGCCAGCAGTCCCCCCGGGGGTATGGTGGATGAGCAGTTCTTC
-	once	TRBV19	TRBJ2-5	CASNERLQETQYF	TGTGCCAGTAATGAGCGACTACAAGAGACCCAGTACTTC
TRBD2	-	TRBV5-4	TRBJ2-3	CASSLETLRGNRFTDTQYF	TGTGCCAGCAGCTTGGAGACTTTGCGGGGGAATCGATTTACAGATACGCAGTATTTT
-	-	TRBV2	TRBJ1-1	CASSERVKNTEAFF	TGTGCCAGCAGTGAGAGGGTGAAGAACACTGAAGCTTTCTTT
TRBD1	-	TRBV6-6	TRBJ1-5	CASSPGQGRGNQPQHF	TGTGCCAGCAGCCCTGGACAGGGAAGGGGCAATCAGCCCCAGCATTTT
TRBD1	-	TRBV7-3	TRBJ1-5	CALNRGKSSNQPQHF	TGTGCCCTAAACAGGGGTAAGTCGAGCAATCAGCCCCAGCATTTT
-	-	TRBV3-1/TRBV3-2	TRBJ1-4	CASSHNLWTENEKLFF	TGTGCCAGCAGCCACAACCTTTGGACAGAAAATGAAAAACTGTTTTTT
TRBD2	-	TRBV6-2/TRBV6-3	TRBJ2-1	CASSYDLKASGLFSYNEQFF	TGTGCCAGCAGTTACGATCTAAAGGCTAGCGGCCTATTCTCCTACAATGAGCAGTTCTTC
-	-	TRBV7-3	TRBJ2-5	CASSLFGTDQETQYF	TGTGCCAGCAGCTTATTTGGGACTGATCAAGAGACCCAGTACTTC
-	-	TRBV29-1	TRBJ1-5	CSVGGLNSNQPQHF	TGCAGCGTTGGCGGTCTCAATTCCAATCAGCCCCAGCATTTT